The 9 T cell receptor beta chains reported below all come from one sample, sequenced in a study of CD8 T cells in ankylosing spondylitis. Using its own MiXCR run on the 5' RACE reads, TCRdb lists one record per CDR3 protein. The data show approximately 180,000 distinct CDR3 sequences, 15% to 20% seen once. The sample consisted of blood, either unsorted or a sorted T cell fraction (not recorded which). Source of these receptors: a male donor aged 10-30 years with ankylosing spondylitis or in good health (not recorded which).

This clonotype was counted a few times. This CDR3 reads CSARPGGRGRTGELFF. The CDR3 DNA is TGCAGTGCTAGACCAGGGGGCAGGGGGAGGACCGGGGAGCTGTTTTTT. The chain combines TRBV20-1 with TRBJ2-2; 8 positions match TRBD1. V trimming: 2 bases; J trimming: 5 bases; junction bases outside the gene matches: 10. The germline V gene encodes CDR1 DFQATT and CDR2 SNEGSKA (reference sequence). This CDR3 region has 16 residues.

This clonotype was counted only a few times. The rearrangement links TRBV5-1 to TRBJ2-1; 9 bases fit TRBD2. The CDR3 sequence is 16 residues long. Germline loops: CDR1 SGHRS, CDR2 YFSETQ. J gave up 10 bases and V 5 bases, and 16 bases lay outside the gene matches. The chain's CDR3 is CASSNKGPSGIEEQFF. CDR3 sequence (DNA): TGCGCCAGCAGTAATAAGGGCCCTAGCGGGATTGAGGAGCAGTTCTTC.

This clonotype was counted many times. The chain links TRBV12-3 or TRBV12-4 to TRBJ1-1; no reliable D call. Trimming stripped 6 bases from V and 1 base from J, with 15 bases between. This CDR3 has 15 residues. The DNA of the CDR3 is TGTGCCAGCAGCCCCATCCCTTTGGGGAACACTGAAGCTTTCTTT. Translated, it gives CASSPIPLGNTEAFF.

This clonotype was detected once. The V gene is TRBV27, the J gene TRBJ2-7; a possible D gene is TRBD1 (5 bases). Trimming took off 6 bases at V and 7 bases at J, with 16 bases between the two ends. The CDR3 covers 13 residues. The germline gives CDR1 MNHEY, CDR2 SMNVEV (reference sequence). CDR3 DNA sequence: TGTGCCAGCAGCCCATATCCCCAGGGAGAGCAGTACGTC. Protein: CASSPYPQGEQYV.

This clonotype was recorded many times. This chain links TRBV4-2 with TRBJ2-2; 9 bases agree with TRBD2. The V segment lost 4 bases and the J segment 6 bases; nucleotides outside the gene matches: 18. Germline V gene lookup returns CDR1 LGHNA and CDR2 YNFKEQ. The CDR3 has 19 amino acids. The DNA of the CDR3 is TGTGCCAGCAGCCCTAAACCTGAAGTAGCGGGAGTGAGCCCCGGGGAGCTGTTTTTT. Its translation is CASSPKPEVAGVSPGELFF.

This clonotype showed up many times. The rearrangement uses TRBV6-5 and TRBJ2-1; a weak D match, TRBD2 (5 bases). The germline V gene encodes CDR1 MNHEY and CDR2 SVGAGI. This CDR3 has 15 amino acids. Trimming shortened V by 5 bases and J by 6 bases, and 17 bases separated the two germline ends. CDR3 loop: CASSIGGFPSNEQFF. CDR3 bases: TGTGCCAGCAGTATTGGCGGGTTCCCCTCCAATGAGCAGTTCTTC.

This clonotype showed up many times. CDR3 DNA sequence: TGCGCCAGCAGCCCAGACGCCGGGACTAGCGGGATCGTACCACACTACAATGAGCAGTTCTTC. It yields the protein CASSPDAGTSGIVPHYNEQFF. The chain carries TRBV4-3 and TRBJ2-1; 13 bases are a match to TRBD2. Germline CDR1 LGHNA, CDR2 YSLEER. V was pared by 4 bases and J by 3 bases, with 18 bases of the junction left unmatched. This CDR3 is 21 amino acids long.

This clonotype showed up many times. The gene calls are TRBV14 and TRBJ1-1; TRBD1 matches at 9 bases. The CDR3 covers 12 residues. Germline CDR1 and CDR2: SGHDN and FVKESK. Germline trimming cut 3 bases from V and 11 bases from J; bases unmatched to any gene: 4. This CDR3 reads CASSQRTGDAFF. The CDR3 bases are TGTGCCAGCAGCCAGAGGACAGGGGACGCTTTCTTT.

At least ten counts were recorded for this clonotype. The chain employs TRBV19 and TRBJ2-3; the D gene is possibly TRBD2 (5 bases). Germline V gene data show CDR1 as LNHDA and CDR2 as SQIVND (reference sequence). The CDR3 runs 16 residues. Trimming cost V 6 bases and J 6 bases, with 22 bases left between them. The CDR3 reads CASSPGVLANLDTQYF. The CDR3, as DNA: TGTGCCAGTAGCCCCGGGGTGCTCGCCAACCTTGATACGCAGTATTTT.